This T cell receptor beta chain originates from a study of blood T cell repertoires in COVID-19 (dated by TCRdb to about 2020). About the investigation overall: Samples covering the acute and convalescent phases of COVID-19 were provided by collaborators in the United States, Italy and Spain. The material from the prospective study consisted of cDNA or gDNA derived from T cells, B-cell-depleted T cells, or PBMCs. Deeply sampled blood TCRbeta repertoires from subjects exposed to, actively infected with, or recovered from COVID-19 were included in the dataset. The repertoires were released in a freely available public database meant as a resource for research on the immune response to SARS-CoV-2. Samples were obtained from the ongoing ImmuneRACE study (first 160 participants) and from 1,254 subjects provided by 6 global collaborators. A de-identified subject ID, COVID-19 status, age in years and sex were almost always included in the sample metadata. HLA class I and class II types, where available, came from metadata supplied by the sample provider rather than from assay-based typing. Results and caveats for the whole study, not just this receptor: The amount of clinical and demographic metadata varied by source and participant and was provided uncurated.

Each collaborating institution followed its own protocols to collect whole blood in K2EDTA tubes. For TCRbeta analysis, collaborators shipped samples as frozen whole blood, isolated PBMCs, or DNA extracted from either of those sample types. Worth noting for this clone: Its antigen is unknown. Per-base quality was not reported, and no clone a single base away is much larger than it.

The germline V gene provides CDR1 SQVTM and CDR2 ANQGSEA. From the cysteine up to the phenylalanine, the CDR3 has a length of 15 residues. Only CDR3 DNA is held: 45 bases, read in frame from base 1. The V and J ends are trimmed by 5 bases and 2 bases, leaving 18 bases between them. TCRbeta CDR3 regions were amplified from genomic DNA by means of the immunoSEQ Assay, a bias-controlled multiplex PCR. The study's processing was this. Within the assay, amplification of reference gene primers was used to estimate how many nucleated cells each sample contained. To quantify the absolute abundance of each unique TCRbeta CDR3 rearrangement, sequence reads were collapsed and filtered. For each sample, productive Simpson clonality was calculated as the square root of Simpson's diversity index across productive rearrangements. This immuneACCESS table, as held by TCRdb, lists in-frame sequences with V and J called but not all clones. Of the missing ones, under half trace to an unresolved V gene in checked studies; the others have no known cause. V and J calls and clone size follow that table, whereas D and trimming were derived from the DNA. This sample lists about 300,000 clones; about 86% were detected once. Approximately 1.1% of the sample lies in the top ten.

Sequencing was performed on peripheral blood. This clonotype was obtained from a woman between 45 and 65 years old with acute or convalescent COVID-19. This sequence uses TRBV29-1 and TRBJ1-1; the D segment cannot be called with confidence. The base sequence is TGCAGCGTTTACTACTTTGAGGGAGGCAACACTGAAGCTTTCTTT. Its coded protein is CSVYYFEGGNTEAFF.